This T cell receptor (beta chain) was profiled in a study of molecular identifiers for immune sequencing clone quantification. In this sample, this clonotype turned up a few times. Its antigen is currently unknown. The authors built bulk TCR libraries by previously described methods with listed TCR primers. TCRdb ran MiXCR on the PCR reads and lists one entry per CDR3 protein. The sample has 90,000 to 120,000 distinct CDR3 sequences, roughly a third seen once. V lost 0 bases and J lost 0; bases outside the gene matches: 2. From germline, CDR1 is LGHNA and CDR2 YNFKEQ. This CDR3 is built from 15 residues. Study-wide results and limits: Over 97% of effector molecules, but under 1% in naive cells, were held by clones with more than 20 RNA copies. Amid roughly 1 million naive cells, spiked Jurkat TCR RNA from one cell was reportedly still detectable.

A CD8+CD4-CCR7+CD45RA+ gate was used to sort naive CD8 T cells. The sequencing input was naive CD8+ T cells from blood, with Jurkat cell RNA spiked in. Subset meaning: FACS-sorted CD8+CD4-CCR7+CD45RA+ naive T cells. The chain combines TRBV4-2 with TRBJ2-7, with 7 bases fitting TRBD1. This TCR was recovered from a human donor in good health. Some libraries in this study had Jurkat cell RNA spiked in. The CDR3 bases are TGTGCCAGCAGCCAAGATTGGGACAGCTCCTACGAGCAGTACTTC. Protein: CASSQDWDSSYEQYF.